One T cell receptor (beta chain) is described in this entry. Antigen: not known. Measured with immunoSEQ multiplex PCR; TCRdb has only the in-frame clones, and not every one. The repertoire holds about 50,000 clones, with around four fifths as singletons. The V gene lost 5 bases and the J gene lost 2 bases, with 10 bases spanning the gap. In germline, CDR1 is SGHAT, CDR2 FQNNGV. This CDR3 is 15 amino acids long. The sample belongs to a study of memory CD4+ T cells and cytomegalovirus serostatus. Looking at the study overall: This sample comes from healthy Belgian adults, roughly nine CMV seropositive, roughly 22 seronegative.

Study observations and caveats: CD4+ memory repertoires contained about two fifths of the 164 reported CMV TCRbeta sequences. Suggested: most of the CMV-linked TCR signature lies in CD4+ memory cells.

The sort gate was single viable CD3+CD4+CD8-CD45RO+ cells for memory CD4+ T cells. The chain employs TRBV11-2 and TRBJ2-6; D possibly matches TRBD1 or TRBD2 (5 bases each). This TCR derives from an adult in good health and CMV-seronegative. Sample: memory CD4+ T cells from blood. CDR3 in amino acids: CASSRGAAGANVLTF. DNA of the CDR3: TGTGCCAGCAGCCGAGGGGCTGCTGGGGCCAACGTCCTGACTTTC. Looking up the rest from reference TRBV11-2 and TRBJ2-6 gives the full variable domain: EAGVAQSPRYKIIEKRQSVAFWCNPISGHATLYWYQQILGQGPKLLIQFQNNGVVDDSQLPKDRFSAERLKGVDSTLKIQPAKLEDSAVYLCASSRGAAGANVLTFGAGSRLTVL.